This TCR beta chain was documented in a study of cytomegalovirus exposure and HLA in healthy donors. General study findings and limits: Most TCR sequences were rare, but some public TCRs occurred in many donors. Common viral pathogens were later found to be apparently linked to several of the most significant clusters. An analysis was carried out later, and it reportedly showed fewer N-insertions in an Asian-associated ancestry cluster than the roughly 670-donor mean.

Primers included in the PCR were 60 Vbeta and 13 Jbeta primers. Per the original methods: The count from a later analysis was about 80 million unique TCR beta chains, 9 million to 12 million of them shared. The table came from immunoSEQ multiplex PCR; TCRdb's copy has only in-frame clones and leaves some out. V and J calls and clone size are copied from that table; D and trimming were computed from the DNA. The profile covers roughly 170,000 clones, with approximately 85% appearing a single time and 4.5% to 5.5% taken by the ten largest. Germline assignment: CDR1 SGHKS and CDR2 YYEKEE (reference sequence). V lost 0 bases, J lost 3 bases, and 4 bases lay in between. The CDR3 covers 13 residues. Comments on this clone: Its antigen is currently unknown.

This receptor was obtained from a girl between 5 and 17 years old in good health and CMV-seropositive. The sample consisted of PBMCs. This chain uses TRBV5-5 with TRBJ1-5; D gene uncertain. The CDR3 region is CASSLGANQPQHF. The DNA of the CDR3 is TGTGCCAGCAGCTTGGGGGCCAATCAGCCCCAGCATTTT.